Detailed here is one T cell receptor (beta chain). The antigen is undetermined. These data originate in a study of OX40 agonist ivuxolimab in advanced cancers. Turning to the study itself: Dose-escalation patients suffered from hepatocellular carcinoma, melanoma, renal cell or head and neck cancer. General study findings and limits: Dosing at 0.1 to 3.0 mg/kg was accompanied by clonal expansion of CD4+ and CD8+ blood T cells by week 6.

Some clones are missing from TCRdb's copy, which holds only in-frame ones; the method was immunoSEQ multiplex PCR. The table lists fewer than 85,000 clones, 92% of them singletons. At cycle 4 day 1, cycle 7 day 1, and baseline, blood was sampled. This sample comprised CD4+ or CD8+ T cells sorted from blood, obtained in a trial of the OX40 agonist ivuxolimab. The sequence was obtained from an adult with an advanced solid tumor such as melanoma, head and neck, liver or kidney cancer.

The CDR3 DNA reads TGTGCCAGCAGCTTATACCGTGGCGGGTCGAGTTCCTACAATGAGCAGTTCTTC. It encodes CASSLYRGGSSSYNEQFF. The chain recombines TRBV11-3 with TRBJ2-1, with a weak D call TRBD2 (5 bases). The CDR3 covers 18 residues. Germline V gives CDR1 SGHNT, CDR2 YENEEA. V gave up 2 bases and J gave up 1 base, with 18 bases separating them.